This TCR beta chain was obtained from a study of OX40 agonist ivuxolimab in advanced cancers. Method: immunoSEQ multiplex PCR; TCRdb's copy keeps in-frame clones and lacks some. Among about 90,000 clones listed, around 85% were seen once. Germline V CDR1 and CDR2: SGHRS, YFSETQ. This CDR3 contains 13 residues. V gave up 4 bases and J gave up 2 bases, with 7 bases separating them. The timepoints at which blood was sampled were baseline, cycle 4 day 1, and cycle 7 day 1. The V call is TRBV5-1, the J call TRBJ1-3; D not resolved. The sequence came from an adult with an advanced solid tumor such as melanoma, head and neck, liver or kidney cancer. Sequenced material: CD4+ or CD8+ T cells sorted from blood, taken in a trial of the OX40 agonist ivuxolimab. The CDR3 loop reads CASSRVAGNTIYF. The CDR3 bases are TGCGCCAGCAGCCGGGTAGCTGGAAACACCATATATTTT. The entire variable domain, with the rest obtained from reference TRBV5-1 and TRBJ1-3, is as follows: KAGVTQTPRYLIKTRGQQVTLSCSPISGHRSVSWYQQTPGQGLQFLFEYFSETQRNKGNFPGRFSGRQFSNSRSEMNVSTLELGDSALYLCASSRVAGNTIYFGEGSWLTVV.